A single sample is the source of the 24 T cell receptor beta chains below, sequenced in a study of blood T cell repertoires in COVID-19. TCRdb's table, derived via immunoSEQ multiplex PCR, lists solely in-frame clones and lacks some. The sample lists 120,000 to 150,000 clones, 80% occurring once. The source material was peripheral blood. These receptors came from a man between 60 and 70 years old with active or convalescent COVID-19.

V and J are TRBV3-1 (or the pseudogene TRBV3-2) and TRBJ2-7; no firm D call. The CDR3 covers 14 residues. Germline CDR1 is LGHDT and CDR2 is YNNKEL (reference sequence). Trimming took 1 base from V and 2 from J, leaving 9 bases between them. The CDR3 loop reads CASSQVLQAYEQYF. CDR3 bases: TGTGCCAGCAGCCAAGTTTTACAAGCCTACGAGCAGTACTTC.

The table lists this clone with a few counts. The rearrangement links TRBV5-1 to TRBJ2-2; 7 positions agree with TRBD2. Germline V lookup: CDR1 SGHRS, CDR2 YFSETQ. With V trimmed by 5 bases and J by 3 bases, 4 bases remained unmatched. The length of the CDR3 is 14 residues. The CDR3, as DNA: TGCGCCAGCAGGCTAGCGGATTACACCGGGGAGCTGTTTTTT. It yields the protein CASRLADYTGELFF.

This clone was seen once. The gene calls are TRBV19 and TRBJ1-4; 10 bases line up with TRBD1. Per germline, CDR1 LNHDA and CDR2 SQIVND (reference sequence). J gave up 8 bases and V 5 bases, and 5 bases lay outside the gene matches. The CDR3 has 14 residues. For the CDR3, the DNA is TGTGCCAGTAGTGGACAGGGGGAAGGAGAAAAACTGTTTTTT. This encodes CASSGQGEGEKLFF.

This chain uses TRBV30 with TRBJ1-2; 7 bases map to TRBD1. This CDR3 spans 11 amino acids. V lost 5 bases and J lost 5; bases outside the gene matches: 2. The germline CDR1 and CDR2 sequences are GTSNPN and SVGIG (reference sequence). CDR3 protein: CAWGRGYGYTF. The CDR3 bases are TGTGCCTGGGGCAGGGGGTATGGCTACACCTTC.

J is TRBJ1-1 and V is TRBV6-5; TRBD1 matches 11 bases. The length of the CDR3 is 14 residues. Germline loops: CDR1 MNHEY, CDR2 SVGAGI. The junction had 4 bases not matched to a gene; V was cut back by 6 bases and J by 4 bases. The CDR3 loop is CASSAGTGGTEAFF. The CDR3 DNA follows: TGTGCCAGCAGCGCCGGGACAGGGGGCACTGAAGCTTTCTTT.

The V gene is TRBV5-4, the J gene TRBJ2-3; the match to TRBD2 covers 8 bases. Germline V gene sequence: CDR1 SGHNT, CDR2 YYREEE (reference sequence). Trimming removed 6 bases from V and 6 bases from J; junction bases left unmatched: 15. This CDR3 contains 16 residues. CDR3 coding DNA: TGTGCCAGCACCCCAGCGGGAGCCCTATTCAAGGATACGCAGTATTTT. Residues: CASTPAGALFKDTQYF.

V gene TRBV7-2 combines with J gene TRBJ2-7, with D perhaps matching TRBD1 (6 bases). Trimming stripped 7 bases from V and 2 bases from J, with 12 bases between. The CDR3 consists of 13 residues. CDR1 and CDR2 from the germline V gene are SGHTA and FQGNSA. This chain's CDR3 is CASKLGQPYEQYF. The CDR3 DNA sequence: TGTGCCAGCAAGCTTGGACAGCCCTACGAGCAGTACTTC.

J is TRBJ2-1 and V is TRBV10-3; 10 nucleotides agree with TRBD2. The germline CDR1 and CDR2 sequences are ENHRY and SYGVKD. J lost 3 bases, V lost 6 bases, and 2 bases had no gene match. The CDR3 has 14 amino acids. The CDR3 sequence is CAIREREGYNEQFF. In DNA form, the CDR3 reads TGTGCCATCAGGGAGCGGGAGGGCTACAATGAGCAGTTCTTC.

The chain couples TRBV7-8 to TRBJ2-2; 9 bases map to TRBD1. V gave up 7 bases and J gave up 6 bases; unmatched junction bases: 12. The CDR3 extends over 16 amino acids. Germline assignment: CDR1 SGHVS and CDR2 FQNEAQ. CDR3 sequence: CASNFKGTGSPGELFF. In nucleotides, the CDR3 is TGTGCCAGCAATTTTAAAGGGACAGGGTCGCCCGGGGAGCTGTTTTTT.

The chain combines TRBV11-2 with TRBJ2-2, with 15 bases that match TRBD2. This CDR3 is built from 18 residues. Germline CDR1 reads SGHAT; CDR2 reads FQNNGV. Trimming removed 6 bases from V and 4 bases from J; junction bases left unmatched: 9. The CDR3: CASSKGLAGGLGTGELFF. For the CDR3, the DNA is TGTGCCAGCAGTAAGGGACTAGCGGGAGGATTGGGCACCGGGGAGCTGTTTTTT.

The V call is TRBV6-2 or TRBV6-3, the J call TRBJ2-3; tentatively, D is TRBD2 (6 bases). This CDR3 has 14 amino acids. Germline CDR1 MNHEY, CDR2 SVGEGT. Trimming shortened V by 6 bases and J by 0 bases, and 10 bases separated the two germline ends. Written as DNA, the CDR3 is TGTGCCAGCAGCCCGGGACTTAGCACAGATACGCAGTATTTT. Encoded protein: CASSPGLSTDTQYF.

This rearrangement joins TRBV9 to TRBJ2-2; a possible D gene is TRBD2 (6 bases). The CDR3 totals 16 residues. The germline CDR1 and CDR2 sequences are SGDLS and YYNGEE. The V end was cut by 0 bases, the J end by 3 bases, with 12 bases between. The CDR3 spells CASSVAGWGDTGELFF. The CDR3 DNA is TGTGCCAGCAGCGTAGCAGGGTGGGGGGACACCGGGGAGCTGTTTTTT.

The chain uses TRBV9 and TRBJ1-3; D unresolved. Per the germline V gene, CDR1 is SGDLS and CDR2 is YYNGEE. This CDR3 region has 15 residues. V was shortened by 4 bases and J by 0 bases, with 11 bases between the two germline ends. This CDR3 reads CASSSRAASGNTIYF. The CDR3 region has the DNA TGTGCCAGCAGCTCGAGGGCAGCCTCTGGAAACACCATATATTTT.

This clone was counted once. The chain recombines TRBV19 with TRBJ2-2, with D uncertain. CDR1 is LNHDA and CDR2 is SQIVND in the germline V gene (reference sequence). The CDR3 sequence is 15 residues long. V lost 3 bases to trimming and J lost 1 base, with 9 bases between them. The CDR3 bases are TGTGCCAGTAGTATGAGTCCGAGGAACACCGGGGAGCTGTTTTTT. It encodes CASSMSPRNTGELFF.

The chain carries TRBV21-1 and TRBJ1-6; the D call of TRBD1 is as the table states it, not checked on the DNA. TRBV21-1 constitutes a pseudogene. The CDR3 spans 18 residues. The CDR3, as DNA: TGTGCCAGCAGCAAAGGGAGACGGTTGGACAGGAACAATTCACCCCTCCACTTT. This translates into CASSKGRRLDRNNSPLHF.

The CDR3 protein is CASSLVFYNEQFF. CDR3 sequence (DNA): TGTGCCAGTAGTCTCGTCTTTTACAATGAGCAGTTCTTC. J is TRBJ2-1 and V is TRBV19; D gene uncertain. Trimming took 5 bases from V and 4 from J, leaving 9 bases between them. The CDR3 contains 13 residues. Germline-derived CDR1 and CDR2 are LNHDA and SQIVND (reference sequence).

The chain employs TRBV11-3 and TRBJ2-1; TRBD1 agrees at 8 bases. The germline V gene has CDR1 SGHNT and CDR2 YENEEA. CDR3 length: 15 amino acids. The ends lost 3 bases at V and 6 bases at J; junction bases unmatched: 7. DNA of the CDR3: TGTGCCAGCAGCTTGCAGGGGGCCCTTAGCAATGAGCAGTTCTTC. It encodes CASSLQGALSNEQFF.

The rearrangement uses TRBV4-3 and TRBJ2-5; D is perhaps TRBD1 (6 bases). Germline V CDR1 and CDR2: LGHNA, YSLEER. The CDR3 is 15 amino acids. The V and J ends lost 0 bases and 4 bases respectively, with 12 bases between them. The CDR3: CASSQDRGWGETQYF. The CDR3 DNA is TGCGCCAGCAGCCAAGATAGGGGGTGGGGAGAGACCCAGTACTTC.

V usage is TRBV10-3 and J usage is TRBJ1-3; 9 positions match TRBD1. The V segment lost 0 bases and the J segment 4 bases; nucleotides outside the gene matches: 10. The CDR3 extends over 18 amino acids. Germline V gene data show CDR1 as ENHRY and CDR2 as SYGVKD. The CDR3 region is CAISESTGQGTGGNTIYF. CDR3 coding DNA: TGTGCCATCAGTGAGTCGACAGGACAGGGGACGGGGGGAAACACCATATATTTT.

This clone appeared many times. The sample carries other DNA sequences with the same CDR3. This CDR3 reads CASSQGQGGGEQYF. CDR3 DNA: TGTGCCAGCAGCCAAGGACAGGGAGGCGGCGAGCAGTACTTC. V usage is TRBV6-6 and J usage is TRBJ2-7; TRBD1 matches 8 bases. Germline-derived CDR1 and CDR2 are MNHNY and SVGAGI (reference sequence). J lost 6 bases, V lost 6 bases, and 10 bases had no gene match. The CDR3 totals 14 residues.

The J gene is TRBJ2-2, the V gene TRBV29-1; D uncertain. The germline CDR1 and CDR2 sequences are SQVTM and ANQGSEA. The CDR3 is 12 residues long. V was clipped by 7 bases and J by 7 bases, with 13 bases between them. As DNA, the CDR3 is TGCAGCGCCGCACTCTTGTACGGGGAGCTGTTTTTT. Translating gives CSAALLYGELFF.

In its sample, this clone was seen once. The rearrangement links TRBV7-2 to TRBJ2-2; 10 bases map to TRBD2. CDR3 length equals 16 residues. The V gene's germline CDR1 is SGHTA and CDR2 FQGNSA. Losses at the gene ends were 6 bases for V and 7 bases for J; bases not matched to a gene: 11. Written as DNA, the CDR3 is TGTGCCAGCAGTTCTCCTAGCGGGAGTCTGGACGGGGAGCTGTTTTTT. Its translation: CASSSPSGSLDGELFF.

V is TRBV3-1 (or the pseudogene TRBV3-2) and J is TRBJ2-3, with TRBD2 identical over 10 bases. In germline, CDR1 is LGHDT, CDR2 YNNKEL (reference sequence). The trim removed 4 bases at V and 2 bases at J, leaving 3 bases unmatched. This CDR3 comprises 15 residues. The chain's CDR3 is CASSPLAGDTDTQYF. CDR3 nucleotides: TGTGCCAGCAGCCCGCTAGCGGGAGACACAGATACGCAGTATTTT.

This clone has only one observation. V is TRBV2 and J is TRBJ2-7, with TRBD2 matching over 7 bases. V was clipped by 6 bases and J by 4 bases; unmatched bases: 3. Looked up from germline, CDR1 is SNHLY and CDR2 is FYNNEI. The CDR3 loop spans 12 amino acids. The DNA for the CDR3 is TGTGCCAGCAGCCTCGGGGGGTACGAGCAGTACTTC. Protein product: CASSLGGYEQYF.